This T cell receptor beta chain was sequenced for a study of T-cell reconstitution after alpha-beta-depleted transplantation in children. V was clipped by 1 base and J by 0 bases, with 12 bases between them. The CDR3 is made up of 15 amino acids. From germline, CDR1 is SQVTM and CDR2 ANQGSEA. General study findings and limits: Recipient T cells and thymic progenitors that survived were the source of the high TCRbeta diversity seen at day 60 in some patients. The origin of alpha-beta T cells about two months after transplant was reportedly several hundred expanded graft clones. Once a year had passed after transplant, T-cell counts and diversity came mostly from newly produced T cells.

As to this clonotype: As yet, its antigen is unknown.

Preparation of the TCRbeta library used unique molecular identifiers. One entry per CDR3 protein results from TCRdb running MiXCR on the PCR reads. The data contain 250,000 to 400,000 distinct CDR3 sequences, approximately 23% of them singletons. The sequenced sample was PBMCs, mostly from graft donor cells, obtained 180 days after TCRalphabeta/CD19-depleted stem cell transplant. This clonotype was obtained from a male patient younger than 18 who had a stem cell transplant for acute lymphoblastic leukemia, so the T cells may come from the graft donor. The chain has TRBV29-1 and TRBJ2-5; unclear D gene. CDR3 in DNA: TGCAGCGTTGAAGGTGGCAGGTCCAACCAAGAGACCCAGTACTTC. This translates into CSVEGGRSNQETQYF.